This T cell receptor beta chain was sequenced in a study of blood T cells in healthy people across ages. This clonotype was recorded at least ten times. A much more abundant neighbour one base away suggests this may be a read error. Combining a sample-barcoded 5' primer with a J-beta primer mix, a second PCR ran for roughly 6 to 12 cycles. Each cDNA was tagged by a template-switch adaptor containing 12 random nucleotides. TCRdb re-derived calls from the 5' RACE reads in MiXCR, one entry per CDR3 protein. Of roughly 680,000 distinct CDR3 sequences listed, approximately 52% are singletons. CDR3 length: 12 amino acids. The V gene's germline CDR1 is KGHSH and CDR2 LQKENI. Trimming cost V 1 base and J 11 bases, with 11 bases left between them.

The rearrangement joins TRBV18 to TRBJ2-5, with TRBD1 as a possible D gene (5 bases). The receptor comes from a woman older than 75 in good health. Sequencing was performed on blood. The CDR3 loop reads CASSPRGNEQYF. CDR3 DNA: TGTGCCAGCTCACCACGGGGCAATGAGCAGTACTTC.